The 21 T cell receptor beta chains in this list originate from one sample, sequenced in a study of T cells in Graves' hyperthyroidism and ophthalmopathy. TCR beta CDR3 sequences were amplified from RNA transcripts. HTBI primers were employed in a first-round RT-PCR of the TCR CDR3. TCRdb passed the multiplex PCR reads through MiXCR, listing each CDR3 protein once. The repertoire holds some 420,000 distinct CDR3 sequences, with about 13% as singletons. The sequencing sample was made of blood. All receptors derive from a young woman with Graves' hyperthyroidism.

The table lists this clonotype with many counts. The CDR3 DNA reads TGTGCCAGCAGTGAACGGGGAAACGAGCAGTACTTC. Protein: CASSERGNEQYF. The gene calls are TRBV6-1 and TRBJ2-7; D possibly corresponds to TRBD2 (5 bases). V was shortened by 2 bases and J by 5 bases, with 7 bases between the two germline ends. The CDR3 totals 12 residues. Germline V lookup: CDR1 MNHNS, CDR2 SASEGT.

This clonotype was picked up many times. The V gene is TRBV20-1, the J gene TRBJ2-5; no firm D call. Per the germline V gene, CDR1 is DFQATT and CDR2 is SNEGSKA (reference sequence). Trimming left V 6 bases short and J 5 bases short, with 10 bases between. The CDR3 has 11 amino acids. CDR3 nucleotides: TGCAGTGCCCGAACCGGGGAGACCCAGTACTTC. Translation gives CSARTGETQYF.

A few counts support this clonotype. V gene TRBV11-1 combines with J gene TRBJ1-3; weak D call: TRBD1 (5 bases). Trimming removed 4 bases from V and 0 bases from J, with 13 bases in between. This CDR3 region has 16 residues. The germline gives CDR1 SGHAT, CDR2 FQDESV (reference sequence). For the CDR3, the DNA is TGTGCCAGCAGCTCCCGGGACTACGACTCTGGAAACACCATATATTTT. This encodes CASSSRDYDSGNTIYF. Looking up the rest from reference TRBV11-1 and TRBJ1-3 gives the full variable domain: EAEVAQSPRYKITEKSQAVAFWCDPISGHATLYWYRQILGQGPELLVQFQDESVVDDSQLPKDRFSAERLKGVDSTLKIQPAELGDSAMYLCASSSRDYDSGNTIYFGEGSWLTVV.

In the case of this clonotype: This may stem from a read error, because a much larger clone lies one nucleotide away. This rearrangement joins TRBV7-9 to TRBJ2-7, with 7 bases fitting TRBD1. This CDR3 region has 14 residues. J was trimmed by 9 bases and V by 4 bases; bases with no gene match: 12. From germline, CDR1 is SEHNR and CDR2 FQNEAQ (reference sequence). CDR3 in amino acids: CASSSQSTGAGQYF. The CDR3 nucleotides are TGTGCCAGCAGCTCTCAGAGCACAGGGGCCGGGCAGTACTTC.

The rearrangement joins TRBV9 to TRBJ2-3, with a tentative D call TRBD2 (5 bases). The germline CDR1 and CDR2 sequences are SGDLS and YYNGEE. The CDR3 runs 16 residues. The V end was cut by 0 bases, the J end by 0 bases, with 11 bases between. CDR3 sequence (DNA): TGTGCCAGCAGCGTAGAAGCGGAACCGAGCACAGATACGCAGTATTTT. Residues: CASSVEAEPSTDTQYF. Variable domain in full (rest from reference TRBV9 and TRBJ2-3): DSGVTQTPKHLITATGQRVTLRCSPRSGDLSVYWYQQSLDQGLQFLIQYYNGEERAKGNILERFSAQQFPDLHSELNLSSLELGDSALYFCASSVEAEPSTDTQYFGPGTRLTVL.

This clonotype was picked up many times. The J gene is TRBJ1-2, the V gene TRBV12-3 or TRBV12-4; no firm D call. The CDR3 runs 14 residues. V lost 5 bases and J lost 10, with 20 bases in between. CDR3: CASSPGPGRTYYTF. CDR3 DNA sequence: TGTGCCAGCAGTCCCGGCCCAGGAAGGACGTACTACACCTTC.

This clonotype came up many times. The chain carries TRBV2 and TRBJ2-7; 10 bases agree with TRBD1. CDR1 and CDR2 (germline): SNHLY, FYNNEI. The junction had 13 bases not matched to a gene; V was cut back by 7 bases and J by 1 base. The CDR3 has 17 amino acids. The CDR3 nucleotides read TGTGCCAGCACCCAGACTCTGGGACAGGGGACATCCTACGAGCAGTACTTC. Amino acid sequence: CASTQTLGQGTSYEQYF.

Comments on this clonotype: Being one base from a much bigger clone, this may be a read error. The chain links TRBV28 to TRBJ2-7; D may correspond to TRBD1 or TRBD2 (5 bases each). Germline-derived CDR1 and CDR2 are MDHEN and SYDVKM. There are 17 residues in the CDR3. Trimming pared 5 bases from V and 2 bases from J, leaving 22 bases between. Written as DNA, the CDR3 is TGTGCCAGCAGTCCACCGAATTCGGGACCAGCGGCCTACGAGCAGTACTTC. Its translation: CASSPPNSGPAAYEQYF.

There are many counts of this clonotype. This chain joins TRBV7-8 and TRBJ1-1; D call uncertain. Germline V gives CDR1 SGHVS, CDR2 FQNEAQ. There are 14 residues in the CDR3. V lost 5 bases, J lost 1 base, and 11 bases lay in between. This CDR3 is CASSPRTQNTEAFF. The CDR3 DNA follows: TGTGCCAGCAGCCCCCGGACGCAGAACACTGAAGCTTTCTTT. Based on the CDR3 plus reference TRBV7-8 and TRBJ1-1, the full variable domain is GAGVSQSPRYKVAKRGQDVALRCDPISGHVSLFWYQQALGQGPEFLTYFQNEAQLDKSGLPSDRFFAERPEGSVSTLKIQRTQQEDSAVYLCASSPRTQNTEAFFGQGTRLTVV.

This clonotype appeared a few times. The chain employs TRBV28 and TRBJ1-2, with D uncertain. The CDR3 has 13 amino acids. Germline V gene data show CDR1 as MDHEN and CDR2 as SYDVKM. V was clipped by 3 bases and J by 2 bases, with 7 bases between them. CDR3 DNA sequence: TGTGCCAGCAGTTTTGTCCAGAACTATGGCTACACCTTC. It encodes CASSFVQNYGYTF.

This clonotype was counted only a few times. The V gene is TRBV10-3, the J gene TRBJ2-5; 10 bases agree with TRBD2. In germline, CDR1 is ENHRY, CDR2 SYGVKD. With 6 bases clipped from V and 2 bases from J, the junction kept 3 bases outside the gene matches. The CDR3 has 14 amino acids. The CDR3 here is CAIRGTSDQETQYF. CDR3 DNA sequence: TGTGCCATCAGGGGGACTAGCGATCAAGAGACCCAGTACTTC.

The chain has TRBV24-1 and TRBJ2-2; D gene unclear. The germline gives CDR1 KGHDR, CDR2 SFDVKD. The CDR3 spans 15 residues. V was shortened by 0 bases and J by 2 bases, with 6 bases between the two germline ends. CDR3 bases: TGTGCCACCAGTGATTTGAGGAGAAACACCGGGGAGCTGTTTTTT. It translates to CATSDLRRNTGELFF.

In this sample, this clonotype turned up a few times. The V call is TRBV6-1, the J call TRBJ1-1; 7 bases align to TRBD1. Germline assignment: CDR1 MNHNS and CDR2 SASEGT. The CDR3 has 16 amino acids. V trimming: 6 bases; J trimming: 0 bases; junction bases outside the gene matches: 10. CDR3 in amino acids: CASRSDRAGMNTEAFF. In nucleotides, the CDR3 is TGTGCCAGCAGGTCTGACAGGGCGGGAATGAACACTGAAGCTTTCTTT.

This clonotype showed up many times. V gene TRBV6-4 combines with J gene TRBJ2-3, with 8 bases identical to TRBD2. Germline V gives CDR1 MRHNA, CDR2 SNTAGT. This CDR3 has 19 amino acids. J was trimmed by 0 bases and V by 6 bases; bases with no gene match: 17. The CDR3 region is CASRKIRWLAGSSTDTQYF. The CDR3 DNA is TGTGCCAGCAGGAAGATCCGGTGGCTAGCGGGCTCTAGCACAGATACGCAGTATTTT.

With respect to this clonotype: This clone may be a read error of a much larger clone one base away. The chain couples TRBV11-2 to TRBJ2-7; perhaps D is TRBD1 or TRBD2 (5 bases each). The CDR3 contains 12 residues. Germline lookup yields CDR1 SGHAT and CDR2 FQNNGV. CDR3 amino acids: CASSLDGDDQYF. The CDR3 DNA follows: TGTGCCAGCAGCTTAGATGGGGACGATCAGTACTTC. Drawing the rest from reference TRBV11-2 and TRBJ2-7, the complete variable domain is EAGVAQSPRYKIIEKRQSVAFWCNPISGHATLYWYQQILGQGPKLLIQFQNNGVVDDSQLPKDRFSAERLKGVDSTLKIQPAKLEDSAVYLCASSLDGDDQYFGPGTRLTVT.

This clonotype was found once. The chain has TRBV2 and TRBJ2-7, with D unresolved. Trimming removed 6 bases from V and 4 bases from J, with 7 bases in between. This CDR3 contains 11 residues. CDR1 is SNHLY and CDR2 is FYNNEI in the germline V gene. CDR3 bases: TGTGCCAGCAGGGGCGGATACGAGCAGTACTTC. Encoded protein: CASRGGYEQYF. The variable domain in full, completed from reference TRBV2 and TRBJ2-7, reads EPEVTQTPSHQVTQMGQEVILRCVPISNHLYFYWYRQILGQKVEFLVSFYNNEISEKSEIFDDQFSVERPDGSNFTLKIRSTKLEDSAMYFCASRGGYEQYFGPGTRLTVT.

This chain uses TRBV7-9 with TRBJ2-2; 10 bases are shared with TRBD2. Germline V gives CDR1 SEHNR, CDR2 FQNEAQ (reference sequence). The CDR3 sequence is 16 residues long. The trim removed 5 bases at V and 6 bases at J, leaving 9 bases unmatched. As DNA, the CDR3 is TGTGCCAGCAGCCCTATGGGACTAGCGTTCCCCGGGGAGCTGTTTTTT. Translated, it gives CASSPMGLAFPGELFF.

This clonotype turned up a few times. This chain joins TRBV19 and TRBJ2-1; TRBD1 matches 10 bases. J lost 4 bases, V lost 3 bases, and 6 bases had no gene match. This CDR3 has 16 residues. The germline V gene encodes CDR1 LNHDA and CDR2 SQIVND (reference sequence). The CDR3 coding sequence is TGTGCCAGTAGTATCCCCGGGACAGGGGCTTACAATGAGCAGTTCTTC. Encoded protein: CASSIPGTGAYNEQFF.

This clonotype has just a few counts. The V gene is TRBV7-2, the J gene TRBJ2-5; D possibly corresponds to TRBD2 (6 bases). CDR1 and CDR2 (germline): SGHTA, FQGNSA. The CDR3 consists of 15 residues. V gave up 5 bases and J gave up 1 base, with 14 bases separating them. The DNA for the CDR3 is TGTGCCAGCAGCCGAGGGTCCGGGAGCCAAGAGACCCAGTACTTC. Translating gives CASSRGSGSQETQYF. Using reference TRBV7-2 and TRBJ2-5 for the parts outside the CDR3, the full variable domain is GAGVSQSPSNKVTEKGKDVELRCDPISGHTALYWYRQSLGQGLEFLIYFQGNSAPDKSGLPSDRFSAERTGGSVSTLTIQRTQQEDSAVYLCASSRGSGSQETQYFGPGTRLLVL.

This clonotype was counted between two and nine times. CDR3 residues: CASSSHGLASTDTQYF. The CDR3 DNA sequence: TGTGCCAGCAGTTCCCACGGACTAGCTTCCACAGATACGCAGTATTTT. The rearrangement joins TRBV6-1 to TRBJ2-3, with 8 bases aligning to TRBD2. The CDR3 is made up of 16 amino acids. Germline CDR1 is MNHNS and CDR2 is SASEGT. The V and J ends lost 5 bases and 2 bases, in that order; junction bases with no gene match: 9.

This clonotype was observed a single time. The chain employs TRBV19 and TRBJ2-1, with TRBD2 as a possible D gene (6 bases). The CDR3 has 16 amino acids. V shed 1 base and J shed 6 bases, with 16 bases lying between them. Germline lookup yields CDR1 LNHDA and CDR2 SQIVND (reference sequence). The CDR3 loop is CASSIGAGQGGNEQFF. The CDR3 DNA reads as TGTGCCAGTAGTATAGGTGCGGGCCAGGGAGGCAATGAGCAGTTCTTC.